This T cell receptor (beta chain) was captured by sequencing in a study of T cell responses to AZD1222 COVID-19 vaccine. Repertoires were generated with immunoSEQ multiplex PCR, while TCRdb's copy carries only in-frame clones and drops some. The sample has approximately 210,000 clones, approximately 94% seen once. Study-wide findings and caveats: Per reports, nearly half of all spike-specific TCRs target regions that are unmutated in variants. Possibly, clonal diversity was underestimated; donors were largely white British and included more females.

Details on this clone: Its cognate antigen is unknown.

This CDR3 region has 16 residues. V shed 0 bases and J shed 5 bases, with 17 bases lying between them. The germline V gene has CDR1 MNHEY and CDR2 SVGEGT. The sequence derives from an adult who received the MenACWY meningococcal vaccine as a control. The chain uses TRBV6-2 or TRBV6-3 and TRBJ2-7; D is undetermined. The starting material was peripheral blood, obtained 28 days after the second dose of the MenACWY control vaccine. CDR3 nucleotide sequence: TGTGCCAGCAGTTACTCCTTTCCCGGCGGCGTGAACGAGCAGTACTTC. Encoded protein: CASSYSFPGGVNEQYF.